Below are 3 T cell receptor beta chains sequenced from a single sample in a study of immune heterogeneity within non-small cell lung tumors. Multiplex PCR employing 32 V and 13 J primers generated amplicons of the TCR beta CDR3. TCRdb redid the calling of the multiplex PCR reads with MiXCR, one entry per CDR3 protein. This table has about 10,000 distinct CDR3 sequences, around a quarter appearing once. Template material comprised bulk tumor genomic DNA at 550 to 650 ng per sample. Primary tumors were biopsied several times each, far apart, intraoperatively. Curative operations were performed on patients who had untreated, newly diagnosed non-small cell lung cancer. Sequencing was done on a sample of lung tumor tissue. The origin of the receptors is a woman aged 45-65 years with non-small cell lung cancer.

By sample fraction, this clonotype is medium-sized. The chain joins TRBV19 to TRBJ1-6; 9 nucleotides line up with TRBD1. J was trimmed by 6 bases and V by 7 bases; bases with no gene match: 4. The germline V gene encodes CDR1 LNHDA and CDR2 SQIVND (reference sequence). CDR3 length: 14 amino acids. CDR3 DNA sequence: TGTGCCAGTACCGTGACAGGGGGTAATTCACCCCTCCACTTT. Protein: CASTVTGGNSPLHF.

The rearrangement uses TRBV30 and TRBJ2-1, with 8 bases matching TRBD2. The CDR3 loop spans 15 amino acids. Germline values: CDR1 GTSNPN, CDR2 SVGIG (reference sequence). With V trimmed by 4 bases and J by 7 bases, 12 bases remained unmatched. CDR3 sequence (DNA): TGTGCCTGGATCGCAGGGGTAGCGGGGCTGAATGAGCAGTTCTTC. Its protein product is CAWIAGVAGLNEQFF. Full variable domain (missing parts from reference TRBV30 and TRBJ2-1): SQTIHQWPATLVQPVGSPLSLECTVEGTSNPNLYWYRQAAGRGLQLLFYSVGIGQISSEVPQNLSASRPQDRQFILSSKKLLLSDSGFYLCAWIAGVAGLNEQFFGPGTRLTVL.

The table lists this clonotype with many counts. The chain carries TRBV20-1 and TRBJ1-2; D is undetermined. Germline values: CDR1 DFQATT, CDR2 SNEGSKA (reference sequence). Trimming stripped 3 bases from V and 0 bases from J, with 20 bases between. The CDR3 has 17 amino acids. The CDR3 sequence is CSASIFPDLNSNYGYTF. DNA for the CDR3: TGCAGTGCTAGTATATTTCCAGACCTCAATTCTAACTATGGCTACACCTTC.